Following are 12 T cell receptor beta chains from one sample sequenced in a study of Ad26.COV2.S vaccination and SARS-CoV-2 variants. This table comes from immunoSEQ multiplex PCR, and its TCRdb copy is limited to in-frame clones, with some not included. The sample shows about 480,000 clones, around 88% of them seen only once. As for treatment: 15 to 20 received Ad26.COV2.S at low or high dose, single or two shots; roughly 5 received placebo; per-sample allocation not given. At day 63 after the first vaccine or placebo injection, samples were drawn. The specimen was peripheral blood, collected in a trial of Ad26.COV2.S vaccine versus placebo. The receptor source for this set is a person between 18 and 59 years old who received the Ad26.COV2.S COVID-19 vaccine or a placebo.

V usage is TRBV19 and J usage is TRBJ2-3; D is unclear. The CDR3 has 12 residues. CDR1 LNHDA and CDR2 SQIVND come from the germline V gene (reference sequence). Trimming removed 4 bases from V and 6 bases from J, with 8 bases in between. The chain's CDR3 is CASSTNFDTQYF. The CDR3 bases are TGTGCCAGTAGTACCAATTTTGATACGCAGTATTTT.

This chain links TRBV3-1 (or the pseudogene TRBV3-2) with TRBJ2-1; 7 bases map to TRBD2. CDR1 is LGHDT, CDR2 YNNKEL, per germline (reference sequence). Losses at the gene ends were 3 bases for V and 2 bases for J; bases not matched to a gene: 7. This CDR3 is 16 amino acids long. In DNA, the CDR3 is TGTGCCAGCAGCCAGGGGGGGGGAGACGCCTACAATGAGCAGTTCTTC. This translates into CASSQGGGDAYNEQFF.

CDR3 DNA: TGTGCCAGCAGTCCCCCGGGACAGGGCCTCCAAGAGACCCAGTACTTC. Protein sequence: CASSPPGQGLQETQYF. The V call is TRBV2, the J call TRBJ2-5; 9 bases match TRBD1. The junction had 8 bases not matched to a gene; V was cut back by 5 bases and J by 1 base. CDR1 SNHLY and CDR2 FYNNEI come from the germline V gene. The CDR3 has 16 amino acids. Based on the CDR3 plus reference TRBV2 and TRBJ2-5, the full variable domain is EPEVTQTPSHQVTQMGQEVILRCVPISNHLYFYWYRQILGQKVEFLVSFYNNEISEKSEIFDDQFSVERPDGSNFTLKIRSTKLEDSAMYFCASSPPGQGLQETQYFGPGTRLLVL.

This clone was seen a handful of times. The chain combines TRBV7-9 with TRBJ2-1; D not resolved. Germline V gene data show CDR1 as SEHNR and CDR2 as FQNEAQ (reference sequence). The V gene lost 3 bases and the J gene lost 1 base, with 16 bases spanning the gap. This CDR3 region has 17 residues. The CDR3: CASSFPLLDWSYNEQFF. CDR3 in DNA: TGTGCCAGCAGCTTTCCTCTCCTAGATTGGTCCTACAATGAGCAGTTCTTC.

The rearrangement joins TRBV7-3 to TRBJ2-1, with 10 bases matching TRBD1. J lost 6 bases, V lost 5 bases, and 10 bases had no gene match. Germline CDR1 SGHTA, CDR2 FQGTGA. CDR3 length: 16 amino acids. CDR3 coding DNA: TGTGCCAGCAGCGTGACAGGGGGCCGGTGGTCCAATGAGCAGTTCTTC. This codes for CASSVTGGRWSNEQFF.

The V gene is TRBV10-3, the J gene TRBJ1-2; weak D call: TRBD1 (6 bases). V shed 0 bases and J shed 4 bases, with 12 bases lying between them. The CDR3 sequence is 15 residues long. From germline, CDR1 is ENHRY and CDR2 SYGVKD. The CDR3 DNA is TGTGCCATCAGTGAGTCTTGGGGACAACTCTATGGCTACACCTTC. As protein: CAISESWGQLYGYTF.

J is TRBJ2-6 and V is TRBV5-6, with no clear D. Trimming shortened V by 2 bases and J by 0 bases, and 9 bases separated the two germline ends. The germline V gene encodes CDR1 SGHDT and CDR2 YYEEEE. This CDR3 comprises 16 residues. For the CDR3, the DNA is TGTGCCAGCAGCTTTGTAGGGCCCTCTGGGGCCAACGTCCTGACTTTC. Translating it yields CASSFVGPSGANVLTF.

The V gene is TRBV9, the J gene TRBJ1-3; D is possibly TRBD1 (5 bases). Germline-derived CDR1 and CDR2 are SGDLS and YYNGEE. The CDR3 spans 14 residues. Trimming took 0 bases from V and 8 from J, leaving 12 bases between them. CDR3 DNA sequence: TGTGCCAGCAGCGTAGATCAGGGTGGGGACACCATATATTTT. This translates into CASSVDQGGDTIYF.

This clone appeared once. V is TRBV7-3 and J is TRBJ1-1, with a possible D match to TRBD1 (6 bases). The CDR3 runs to 13 residues. The V end lost 6 bases, the J end lost 1 base, and 9 bases lay between the germline ends. Germline CDR1 reads SGHTA; CDR2 reads FQGTGA. The CDR3, as DNA: TGTGCCAGCAGGTTACAGGGGAACACTGAAGCTTTCTTT. Its translation: CASRLQGNTEAFF.

The chain couples TRBV28 to TRBJ2-1; D gene ambiguous. The V gene lost 6 bases and the J gene lost 8 bases, with 8 bases spanning the gap. Per the germline V gene, CDR1 is MDHEN and CDR2 is SYDVKM. The CDR3 loop spans 11 amino acids. The CDR3 loop reads CASRVKDEQFF. The CDR3 DNA sequence: TGTGCCAGCAGAGTCAAGGATGAGCAGTTCTTC.

The V call is TRBV6-5, the J call TRBJ2-6; no definite D call. Germline CDR1 is MNHEY and CDR2 is SVGAGI. V lost 6 bases and J lost 0, with 9 bases in between. The CDR3 has 15 residues. The CDR3 coding sequence is TGTGCCAGCAGCCGGCTCCTCTCTGGGGCCAACGTCCTGACTTTC. It codes for CASSRLLSGANVLTF.

The genes are TRBV6-5 and TRBJ2-3, with D possibly being TRBD2 (6 bases). This CDR3 spans 14 amino acids. The V end was cut by 4 bases, the J end by 3 bases, with 11 bases between. Germline CDR1 reads MNHEY; CDR2 reads SVGAGI. The CDR3 coding sequence is TGTGCCAGCAGTTCAAAACGGGGGACAGATACGCAGTATTTT. Its translation is CASSSKRGTDTQYF.